This T cell receptor beta chain originates from a study of early T cells in non-severe SARS-CoV-2 infection. On the study more broadly: Bulk RNA isolated from unsorted whole blood underwent sequencing; chains were not paired.

This clonotype was detected ten times or more. Antigen: not known. Attachment of unique molecular identifiers to individual cDNA molecules was performed. TCRdb recomputed calls from the 5' RACE reads with MiXCR, one row per CDR3 protein. In the table there are approximately 71,000 distinct CDR3 sequences, approximately 11% of which are singletons. V was shortened by 1 base and J by 7 bases, with 14 bases between the two germline ends. The CDR3 is 15 residues long. CDR1 and CDR2 (germline): SGHVS, FQNEAQ. Broader study findings: The study's VDJdb matching favored anti-spike CD8 responses and missed private and CD4 specificities.

The V and J genes are TRBV7-8 and TRBJ2-1; D is ambiguous. Sequenced input: whole blood. The clonotype was recovered from an adult who was a healthcare worker with PCR-confirmed SARS-CoV-2 infection or an uninfected control (not recorded which). Here the CDR3 reads CASSLGRTLPNEQFF. CDR3 DNA: TGTGCCAGCAGCTTAGGTCGGACCCTCCCAAATGAGCAGTTCTTC.